The 10 T cell receptor beta chains below all came from one sample that was sequenced in a study of T cells in localized non-small cell lung cancer. Profiled with immunoSEQ multiplex PCR; TCRdb holds only in-frame clones, not every one. The table shows some 38,000 clones, with roughly 88% occurring only once. The material sequenced was peripheral blood mononuclear cells, taken before any cancer treatment. These receptors were collected from a male donor aged 60 or over with stage II lung adenocarcinoma.

The chain joins TRBV2 to TRBJ2-1; D is uncertain. The CDR3 consists of 12 residues. The germline V gene encodes CDR1 SNHLY and CDR2 FYNNEI. Trimming removed 4 bases at V and 5 bases at J, with 6 bases between. The CDR3 DNA is TGTGCCAGCAGTGGGGCTAACAATGAGCAGTTCTTC. It translates to CASSGANNEQFF.

The chain carries TRBV7-8 and TRBJ2-7; 9 bases fit TRBD1. The germline V gene has CDR1 SGHVS and CDR2 FQNEAQ. This CDR3 contains 15 residues. The ends lost 5 bases at V and 2 bases at J; junction bases unmatched: 7. This CDR3 is CASSLGTGPAYEQYF. In DNA, the CDR3 is TGTGCCAGCAGCCTAGGGACAGGGCCAGCCTACGAGCAGTACTTC. The full variable domain, in which reference TRBV7-8 and TRBJ2-7 provide the parts outside the CDR3, is GAGVSQSPRYKVAKRGQDVALRCDPISGHVSLFWYQQALGQGPEFLTYFQNEAQLDKSGLPSDRFFAERPEGSVSTLKIQRTQQEDSAVYLCASSLGTGPAYEQYFGPGTRLTVT.

This chain uses TRBV6-6 with TRBJ1-3; TRBD1 might be the D (5 bases). Looked up from germline, CDR1 is MNHNY and CDR2 is SVGAGI (reference sequence). V lost 8 bases to trimming and J lost 0 bases, with 11 bases between them. The CDR3 covers 14 residues. The chain's CDR3 is CASWGRSSGNTIYF. The CDR3 DNA reads TGTGCCAGCTGGGGCCGGTCCTCTGGAAACACCATATATTTT.

This chain links TRBV30 with TRBJ1-2; D call uncertain. The CDR3 consists of 13 residues. The V end was cut by 4 bases, the J end by 0 bases, with 9 bases between. Germline CDR1 reads GTSNPN; CDR2 reads SVGIG (reference sequence). The CDR3 DNA is TGTGCCTGGAACAGTGTATCTAACTATGGCTACACCTTC. It specifies CAWNSVSNYGYTF.

The rearrangement uses TRBV28 and TRBJ2-1; tentative D call: TRBD2 (6 bases). CDR3 size: 14 residues. V was trimmed by 2 bases and J by 11 bases, leaving 16 bases between them. Germline CDR1 is MDHEN and CDR2 is SYDVKM. The CDR3 is CASSLGPGTPKQFF. As DNA, the CDR3 is TGTGCCAGCAGTTTAGGGCCCGGGACTCCCAAGCAGTTCTTC.

This chain joins TRBV7-9 and TRBJ2-7, with D perhaps being TRBD1 or TRBD2 (5 bases each). V shed 8 bases and J shed 5 bases, with 16 bases lying between them. The CDR3 runs to 13 residues. Germline values: CDR1 SEHNR, CDR2 FQNEAQ (reference sequence). The DNA for the CDR3 is TGTGCCAGCCGGGGCGGCAGCGCCCACGAGCAGTACTTC. Protein product: CASRGGSAHEQYF.

The V gene is TRBV5-1, the J gene TRBJ2-2; TRBD2 agrees at 8 bases. Germline V gene sequence: CDR1 SGHRS, CDR2 YFSETQ. With V trimmed by 5 bases and J by 1 base, 7 bases remained unmatched. This CDR3 comprises 16 residues. CDR3 nucleotide sequence: TGCGCCAGCAGTCCCTTAGCGGGAAGGAACACCGGGGAGCTGTTTTTT. The encoded protein is CASSPLAGRNTGELFF.

The chain uses TRBV2 and TRBJ2-1, with 11 bases that match TRBD2. V shed 3 bases and J 13 bases; nucleotides not matched to a gene: 5. The CDR3 contains 13 residues. Germline lookup yields CDR1 SNHLY and CDR2 FYNNEI. The CDR3 loop reads CASSETSGMRQFF. The CDR3 coding sequence is TGTGCCAGCAGTGAGACTAGCGGGATGAGACAGTTCTTC. Variable domain in full (rest from reference TRBV2 and TRBJ2-1): EPEVTQTPSHQVTQMGQEVILRCVPISNHLYFYWYRQILGQKVEFLVSFYNNEISEKSEIFDDQFSVERPDGSNFTLKIRSTKLEDSAMYFCASSETSGMRQFFGPGTRLTVL.

A single count supports this clone. This chain uses TRBV27 with TRBJ2-6; D uncertain. The V end was cut by 3 bases, the J end by 2 bases, with 2 bases between. The length of the CDR3 is 13 residues. In germline, CDR1 is MNHEY, CDR2 SMNVEV (reference sequence). CDR3: CASSFPGANVLTF. The CDR3 DNA is TGTGCCAGCAGTTTCCCTGGGGCCAACGTCCTGACTTTC. Combining the CDR3 with reference TRBV27 and TRBJ2-6 gives the whole variable domain EAQVTQNPRYLITVTGKKLTVTCSQNMNHEYMSWYRQDPGLGLRQIYYSMNVEVTDKGDVPEGYKVSRKEKRNFPLILESPSPNQTSLYFCASSFPGANVLTFGAGSRLTVL.

The rearrangement joins TRBV10-3 to TRBJ1-2; 7 bases agree with TRBD1. After removal of 5 bases from V and 3 bases from J, the junction contained 3 bases not matched to a gene. This CDR3 contains 13 residues. Germline V gives CDR1 ENHRY, CDR2 SYGVKD. The CDR3 sequence is CAISQGDYYGYTF. The CDR3 nucleotides are TGTGCCATCAGTCAGGGGGACTACTATGGCTACACCTTC.